A selection of T cell receptor beta chains follows, all from one sample in a study of blood T cell repertoires in COVID-19. Profiled with immunoSEQ multiplex PCR; TCRdb holds only in-frame clones, not every one. The sample consists of about 35,000 clones, about 87% of them appearing once. What was sequenced was peripheral blood. The receptors derive from a man older than 75 with active COVID-19. The conserved cysteine and the conserved F or W are not part of the CDR3 here. Each record gives: J gene, V gene, CDR3 protein.

TRBJ2-1,TRBV11-2,ASSTPRGQVNEQF
TRBJ2-3,TRBV7-2,ASSPQNTNRADTQY
TRBJ2-7,TRBV18,ASSPPSTGEQY
TRBJ2-1,TRBV7-2,ASSLNRETYNEQF
TRBJ2-3,TRBV10-1,ASSPWDTGLAGGPDTQY
TRBJ2-5,TRBV7-9,ASSYPSPTGGTQTQY
TRBJ2-5,TRBV28,ASGFMGTVQETQY
TRBJ2-6,TRBV27,ASSYLSSGANVLT
TRBJ2-1,TRBV28,ASNRLAGPYNEQF
TRBJ2-5,TRBV19,ASTEAGRETQY
TRBJ2-5,TRBV7-9,ASSPPPGTGEETQY
TRBJ1-1,TRBV6-1,ASSDLGVTEAF
TRBJ2-7,TRBV2,ASSVIQVQGWEQY
TRBJ2-3,TRBV18,ASSHTGQGGPDTQY
TRBJ1-1,TRBV19,ASSTKNTEAF
TRBJ1-4,TRBV28,ASSLAPGQGNEKLF